Detailed here is one T cell receptor beta chain. The assay was immunoSEQ multiplex PCR, and TCRdb's table has in-frame clones only and misses some. The table records some 57,000 clones, about 96% of them present only once. The record originates from a study of technical replicates of blood from a few donors. This CDR3 contains 12 residues. V dropped 6 bases and J dropped 7 bases, with 10 bases sitting between them. CDR1 and CDR2 (germline): ENHRY, SYGVKD. The chain recombines TRBV10-3 with TRBJ2-1; no clear D gene. Sequencing input: T cells isolated from PBMCs. This sequence was found in a human donor in good health. CDR3 nucleotides: TGTGCCATCAGGTCTAGTTCGAATGAGCAGTTCTTC. This encodes CAIRSSSNEQFF.